The present T cell receptor (beta chain) was sequenced within a study of identical twins. All of the donors were Caucasians in good health. MiXCR, applied by TCRdb to the 5' RACE reads, yields one record per CDR3 protein. Here the sample spans a few hundred thousand distinct CDR3 sequences, 7.5% to 10% being singletons. Trimming at V came to 0 bases and at J to 3 bases, leaving 5 bases not matched to a gene. The length of the CDR3 is 16 residues. Germline V gives CDR1 LGHNA, CDR2 YSLEER. This clonotype showed up just a few times. These same records also appear under a second study, on yellow fever vaccine responses in identical twins.

Sample: PBMCs. This TCR came from a woman aged 18-29 years in good health. The J gene is TRBJ2-1, the V gene TRBV4-3; 7 bases match TRBD2. The CDR3 region has the DNA TGCGCCAGCAGCCAAGATGGGAGGGCCTTCTACAATGAGCAGTTCTTC. Translation gives CASSQDGRAFYNEQFF.